The 10 T cell receptor beta chains below come from one sample, sequenced in a study of metastatic and nonmetastatic thyroid tumors. With MiXCR, TCRdb called clones anew from the PCR reads. Altogether roughly 21,000 clones are present, 28% being singletons, with the ten largest covering 13% to 15%. Ahead of thyroid surgery, no patient had received treatment of any kind. Input material: tumor tissue. The receptors shown here come from a male donor with papillary thyroid cancer or a benign thyroid nodule (not recorded which). Some clones in this sample may be carry-over from other donors' samples.

This clone is termed medium-sized (0.01 to 0.1%). The rearrangement uses TRBV9 and TRBJ2-2, with D perhaps being TRBD1 or TRBD2 (6 bases each). This CDR3 is built from 17 residues. The V gene lost 3 bases and the J gene lost 3 bases, with 18 bases spanning the gap. The V gene's germline CDR1 is SGDLS and CDR2 YYNGEE. CDR3 coding DNA: TGTGCCAGCAGCGATCCCCGGGGGCGGGCGGACACCGGGGAGCTGTTTTTT. This gives the protein CASSDPRGRADTGELFF.

V is TRBV3-1 and J is TRBJ2-7; D remains ambiguous. The CDR3 contains 14 residues. V gave up 1 base and J gave up 1 base, with 8 bases separating them. The germline V gene encodes CDR1 LGHDT and CDR2 YNNKEL (reference sequence). CDR3 DNA sequence: TGTGCCAGCAGCCAAGTAAGGTCGTCCTACGAGCAGTACTTC. Translating gives CASSQVRSSYEQYF.

This clone appeared a few times. The V call is TRBV6-1, the J call TRBJ1-1, with D uncertain. CDR1 is MNHNS, CDR2 SASEGT, per germline. This CDR3 contains 14 residues. Trimming shortened V by 3 bases and J by 7 bases, and 15 bases separated the two germline ends. The DNA for the CDR3 is TGTGCCAGCAGTGAGATCCTTTCTGGGGATGAAGCTTTCTTT. Protein product: CASSEILSGDEAFF.

This clone was detected a few times. The CDR3, as DNA: TGTGCCAGCAGCGGGTGGAATTACGAGCAGTACTTC. It translates to CASSGWNYEQYF. The genes are TRBV7-9 and TRBJ2-7; D call uncertain. This CDR3 has 12 amino acids. Between the trimmed V and J ends, which lost 5 bases and 4 bases, there was a span of 9 bases. From germline, CDR1 is SEHNR and CDR2 FQNEAQ (reference sequence).

The chain has TRBV7-9 and TRBJ2-7, with D maybe TRBD1 (6 bases). Trimming shortened V by 5 bases and J by 3 bases, and 14 bases separated the two germline ends. The CDR3 is 14 amino acids. Germline assignment: CDR1 SEHNR and CDR2 FQNEAQ (reference sequence). The CDR3 nucleotides read TGTGCCAGCAGCGAGGGACAACAACGCTACGAGCAGTACTTC. This codes for CASSEGQQRYEQYF.

This clone is judged medium-sized. CDR3 nucleotides: TGTGCCAGCCGGGACACGAGCTCCTACGAGCAGTACTTC. This sequence encodes CASRDTSSYEQYF. The genes are TRBV27 and TRBJ2-7, with D perhaps TRBD1 (6 bases). The germline gives CDR1 MNHEY, CDR2 SMNVEV (reference sequence). The CDR3 has 13 amino acids. With 8 bases removed from V and 0 bases from J, the gap between germline ends came to 11 bases.

This clone is medium-sized in the sample. This chain links TRBV29-1 with TRBJ1-2, with TRBD1 identical over 7 bases. The CDR3 extends over 13 amino acids. Germline assignment: CDR1 SQVTM and CDR2 ANQGSEA. With 7 bases clipped from V and 2 bases from J, the junction kept 7 bases outside the gene matches. The CDR3 is CSASGTANYGYTF. The CDR3 nucleotides read TGCAGCGCCTCCGGGACAGCGAACTATGGCTACACCTTC.

This clone is labeled medium-sized. V usage is TRBV18 and J usage is TRBJ1-2; the match to TRBD1 covers 7 bases. The trim removed 1 base at V and 6 bases at J, leaving 5 bases unmatched. Germline V CDR1 and CDR2: KGHSH, LQKENI. The CDR3 length is 14 residues. As DNA, the CDR3 is TGTGCCAGCTCACCACGTCAGGGGGATCATGGCTACACCTTC. It translates to CASSPRQGDHGYTF.

This clone was counted between two and nine times. In this CDR3 the conserved last residue, phenylalanine or tryptophan, is missing, so a read error is likely. Because the CDR3's place on the DNA is in doubt, the DNA is left out and the CDR3 is given as listed by TCRdb. The chain has TRBV6-1 and TRBJ1-2; the table's D call of TRBD1 was not tested on the DNA. The CDR3 contains 13 residues when both ends are counted. Germline lookup yields CDR1 MNHNS and CDR2 SASEGT. The CDR3 reads CASSDVTWTGYPG.

The chain uses TRBV20-1 and TRBJ1-2; D may be TRBD1 (5 bases). Germline lookup yields CDR1 DFQATT and CDR2 SNEGSKA (reference sequence). This CDR3 region has 13 residues. V was cut by 2 bases and J by 8 bases, with 15 bases left in between. CDR3 loop: CSARSVGQGGYTF. The CDR3 region has the DNA TGCAGTGCTAGATCGGTAGGGCAGGGCGGCTACACCTTC.